This TCR beta chain was profiled in a study of cytomegalovirus exposure and HLA in healthy donors (dated by TCRdb to the late 2010s). Notes on the research overall: In an earlier analysis of about 560 of the donors, 276 Gb of sequence data and approximately 120 million unique TCR beta sequences from some 170 million T cells were reported. An earlier analysis of some 500 of the donors applied high-throughput TCR beta sequencing to assess whether each TCR beta V gene segment acted as functional or pseudogenic. The study was designed to test whether signatures of past pathogen exposure could be identified by cataloging public T cell receptors. A later genetic analysis took genome-wide SNP genotypes for about 55% of the 666 donors and used that subset as a discovery cohort. Donor age, sex, ethnicity and CMV serostatus were compiled together with the repertoire data. Of the roughly 400 genotyped donors, around 81% fell in the genetic ancestry cluster associated with self-reported Caucasian donors. Roughly 5 DR-DQ haplotypes were handled as single units for association and clustering because linkage in the cohort was strong. All discovery cohort repertoires had been generated using a single sequencing platform. Rather than using new phenotypic data, the later analysis identified candidate immune exposures from TCR beta sequences and from how often those sequences occurred across donors. The study profiled the T cell repertoires of approximately 700 subjects by immunosequencing and related them to cytomegalovirus serostatus. Besides the first cohort of approximately 710 subjects, a separate validation cohort made up of 120 different subjects was used. Across around 400 genotyped donors of the cohort, an average of approximately 240,000 unique TCR beta nucleotide sequences per donor were sequenced, and 15% to 20% of those sequences were non-productive. HLA typing covered class I and class II loci at four-digit resolution. A later analysis re-examined previously published TCR beta repertoires from more than 600 donors and added high-resolution HLA genotyping to investigate patterns of TCR occurrence. To predict cytomegalovirus infection status, the study combined high-throughput TCR immunosequencing, statistical association of individual TCRs with disease status, and machine learning. An early release covering roughly 640 HLA-typed donors comprised about 310 gigabases of sequencing data and 85 million or so unique TCR sequences. The number of typed donors differed by locus: about 620-640 for A, B, C, DRB1 and DQB1; 522 for DQA1; 606 for DPA1; and around 450 for DPB1.

Libraries came from the immunoSEQ multiplex PCR assay. For the multiplex PCR, a mixture combining 60 forward primers for TCR Vbeta segments and 13 reverse primers for TCR Jbeta segments was used. The CDR3 region of rearranged TCR beta genes was amplified from genomic DNA with a multiplex PCR assay. Amplified TCR beta libraries were sequenced as 87-base-pair reads on the Illumina HiSeq System. For the original study's pipeline: A later analysis counted approximately 74 million unique TCR beta chains across the 666 repertoires, and 9 million to 14 million of these chains were shared by at least two donors. To remove PCR and sequencing errors, raw reads were error-corrected and collapsed into unique sequences using a nearest-neighbor algorithm that merged closely related sequences. CDR3 sequences were aligned to IMGT reference sequences to assign V, D and J gene segments. For a sequence to be retained, a match of at least six nucleotides to both a V gene segment and a J gene segment was required. Rearrangements were called productive when the CDR3 lacked stop codons and stayed in frame with V and J; all others were non-productive. CDR3 was defined by IMGT convention, running from the second conserved V-encoded cysteine to the conserved J-encoded phenylalanine. The earlier analysis of a few hundred of the donors excluded sequences that lacked an unambiguous match to a single V gene segment. An earlier analysis of a few hundred of the donors called V segments functional above 56.7% productive rearrangements and segregating when the between-donor standard deviation exceeded 5%. A statistical classification framework was developed to diagnose cytomegalovirus status using the catalog of TCR beta chain sequences. In a later analysis, V and J genes were assigned by comparing TCR nucleotide sequences against IMGT/GENE-DB human TR gene sequences. The TCRdist pipeline was used in a later analysis to assign CDR3 sequences and most-parsimonious VDJ recombination scenarios. A later analysis defined each TCR beta chain by its CDR3 amino acid sequence plus V-gene family, and excluded reads lacking a unique V-gene family. As a way to deal with suspected cross-contamination and a sequencing artifact, a later analysis dropped over 550 nucleotide sequences that were highly shared and had low generation probability. In a later analysis, a clonal expansion index was calculated for each public chain from normalized within-repertoire ranks of inferred template counts. In a later analysis, generation probabilities were computed with a VDJ recombination model fitted to out-of-frame rearrangements, and the resulting probabilities were checked against IGoR. Hypergeometric tests were used in a later analysis to score TCR-TCR, TCR-HLA and TCR-CMV co-occurrence, with a repertoire-size bias correction applied to the TCR pairs. In a later analysis, false discovery rates were estimated by permuting HLA or CMV assignments 20 times. In a later analysis, co-occurring TCRs were grouped using DBSCAN, and TCRdist sequence similarity was added for clustering within HLA-allele-positive subsets. For co-occurrence clustering, repertoires with fewer than 30,000 or more than 120,000 public chains were excluded, along with roughly 5 repertoires with anomalous nucleotide sharing. TCRdb carries this immuneACCESS record with in-frame sequences only. Its versions omit some clonotypes, under half of them owing to an unresolved V gene in the studies checked, with the rest unexplained. That table supplies the V and J calls and clone size; D and trimming were determined from the DNA. Within this sample are some 190,000 clones, with roughly three quarters of them counted one time only. The top ten hold 2% to 2.5% of the sample.

A remark on this clone: Its specific antigen is unknown. Base qualities are not provided; no much larger clone lies one nucleotide away.

The germline V gene supplies CDR1 SGHRS and CDR2 YFSETQ. Taken from cysteine to phenylalanine, the CDR3 has 14 residues. This entry keeps only the CDR3 DNA: 42 bases, framed from base 1. The junction carries 17 bases between V and J, which are trimmed by 6 bases and 5 bases respectively. The cohort comprised some 730 healthy bone marrow donors. At the time of sampling, all cohort members were nominally healthy, though unrecorded immune exposures were likely present. The donor was CMV seropositive and was included in the group of 250 to 300 seropositive cohort members. Each donor provided a peripheral blood sample, and peripheral blood mononuclear cells were used for TCR beta sequencing. Genomic DNA was extracted from the blood cell samples with the Qiagen DNeasy Blood Extraction Kit. Study-level results and caveats: The earlier analysis of some 540 of the donors excluded fewer than 20 rarely observed V segments, including chromosome 9 orphons, because counts were too low. While some public TCRs were present in many individuals, most TCR sequences turned up only very rarely across donors. In a later analysis, most CMV-associated TCR beta chains were found to appear HLA-restricted, with HLA associations seemingly driven largely by CMV exposure. According to a later analysis, parvovirus B19, influenza, CMV and Epstein-Barr virus appeared linked to several top co-occurrence clusters. A later analysis associated about 17,000 TCR beta sequences with specific HLA alleles at a false discovery rate of 0.05. A later genetic analysis reported fewer N-insertions in productive TCRs among donors in an Asian-associated ancestry cluster than the roughly 640-donor mean. Compared with equally common non-associated chains, HLA-associated TCR beta chains in a later analysis were more clonally expanded and had lower generation probabilities. In this cohort, only TCR beta chains were sequenced, and detectable features were limited by the absence of alpha or paired-chain data. According to the authors, the approach could potentially be generalized to other disease states and immunological phenotypes. In vitro tests confirmed that a few of the cytomegalovirus-associated TCR beta chains recognize cytomegalovirus antigens. Because HLA typing was missing for some donors at each locus, association tests included only the typed subset. Correlated functional status among segregating V segments might reflect linkage disequilibrium, but an unknown experimental factor could not be ruled out. Immune exposure information for the cohort was limited to CMV serostatus. A further reported finding was that TCR beta sequences accurately predicted the HLA-A and HLA-B alleles for most subjects in the first cohort. A later analysis found that TCR association rates varied across HLA loci, with DRB1 alleles showing the most associated TCRs and HLA-C alleles the fewest. V-gene and J-gene trimming of TCR beta chains was associated with a missense DCLRE1C variant in a later genetic analysis, and the association was replicated in an independent cohort. When HLA alleles, especially DR and DQ, strongly co-occurred, TCR associations were difficult to assign to individual alleles. The presence/absence analyses assumed that sequencing depth was roughly uniform across donors, and that assumption may not be true. The study listed approximately 150 TCR beta chains as associated with cytomegalovirus. Cytomegalovirus status was reported to be diagnosed by the classifier with high specificity and sensitivity in both the original and validation cohorts. An earlier analysis of around 500 of the donors showed that most TCR beta V segments appeared in productive rearrangements either about 87% or about 30% of the time, which broadly matched IMGT annotations. A cluster of highly shared sequence variants was judged likely to represent a technical artifact of the sequencing pipeline. The 87-base-pair reads could not distinguish some IMGT-functional V segments, including TRBV6-2 and TRBV6-3, so those segments were excluded.

This sequence was found in a woman in her 30s in good health and CMV-seropositive. The sequenced sample was PBMCs. The V and J genes are TRBV5-1 and TRBJ1-1, with the D gene call left open. The sequenced DNA is TGCGCCAGCACCCGAGAGGCGGGAAGTACTGAAGCTTTCTTT. Translated, it reads CASTREAGSTEAFF.